What follows are 23 T cell receptor beta chains derived from one specimen sequenced in a study of neoadjuvant anti-PD-1 for oral cavity cancer. Profiling relied on immunoSEQ multiplex PCR, and the TCRdb table lists in-frame clones only, not all of them. The table lists some 6,700 clones, roughly 50% of them singletons. Material: tumor tissue, obtained before nivolumab (anti-PD-1) treatment. The origin of the receptors is a person between 40 and 79 years old with oral cavity squamous cell carcinoma.

The CDR3 reads CASSPGRGGTEAFF. The CDR3 nucleotides read TGTGCCAGCAGCCCTGGGAGGGGCGGGACTGAAGCTTTCTTT. The chain joins TRBV7-2 to TRBJ1-1, with a tentative D call TRBD1 (5 bases). The CDR3 has 14 residues. Germline V gene lookup returns CDR1 SGHTA and CDR2 FQGNSA. Trimming cost V 5 bases and J 5 bases, with 15 bases left between them.

This clone is a singleton in its sample. The CDR3 is CASSLVGGAVDTQYF. DNA of the CDR3: TGCGCCAGCAGCTTGGTCGGGGGGGCGGTAGATACGCAGTATTTT. The V and J genes are TRBV5-1 and TRBJ2-3; 8 nucleotides line up with TRBD2. Germline trimming cut 0 bases from V and 5 bases from J; bases unmatched to any gene: 5. This CDR3 is built from 15 residues. Looked up from germline, CDR1 is SGHRS and CDR2 is YFSETQ.

The rearrangement uses TRBV6-1 and TRBJ2-1; D remains ambiguous. V shed 0 bases and J shed 12 bases, with 9 bases lying between them. The CDR3 length is 12 residues. Germline V lookup: CDR1 MNHNS, CDR2 SASEGT. The CDR3 loop is CASSEATNMQFF. The CDR3 DNA reads TGTGCCAGCAGTGAAGCCACGAACATGCAGTTCTTC.

The J gene is TRBJ2-2, the V gene TRBV5-1; 11 nucleotides align to TRBD1. This CDR3 comprises 17 residues. From germline, CDR1 is SGHRS and CDR2 YFSETQ. Trimming took 4 bases from V and 2 from J; bases not matched to a gene: 7. The CDR3 bases are TGCGCCAGCAGCAGCTTAGGACAGGGGGCTAACACCGGGGAGCTGTTTTTT. This translates into CASSSLGQGANTGELFF.

The rearrangement links TRBV27 to TRBJ2-5, with D possibly being TRBD1 (5 bases). CDR1 and CDR2 from the germline V gene are MNHEY and SMNVEV (reference sequence). CDR3 length: 14 amino acids. The V gene lost 5 bases and the J gene lost 6 bases, with 16 bases spanning the gap. The CDR3 DNA follows: TGTGCCAGCAGTCCGAACCACATGGGGCAGACCCAGTACTTC. It translates to CASSPNHMGQTQYF.

This chain connects TRBV7-8 to TRBJ2-5; D remains unclear. Trimming cost V 5 bases and J 10 bases, with 11 bases left between them. This CDR3 spans 11 amino acids. Germline V gives CDR1 SGHVS, CDR2 FQNEAQ. The CDR3 sequence is CASSPHYGQYF. For the CDR3, the DNA is TGTGCCAGCAGCCCTCACTATGGCCAGTACTTC.

This chain links TRBV9 with TRBJ1-2; D gene ambiguous. The CDR3 is 13 residues long. Germline V CDR1 and CDR2: SGDLS, YYNGEE. Trimming left V 5 bases short and J 2 bases short, with 10 bases between. The CDR3 coding sequence is TGTGCCAGCAGTCGGGCTTCAAACTATGGCTACACCTTC. Translating it yields CASSRASNYGYTF. Full variable domain (missing parts from reference TRBV9 and TRBJ1-2): DSGVTQTPKHLITATGQRVTLRCSPRSGDLSVYWYQQSLDQGLQFLIQYYNGEERAKGNILERFSAQQFPDLHSELNLSSLELGDSALYFCASSRASNYGYTFGSGTRLTVV.

The rearrangement uses TRBV19 and TRBJ1-6; D is ambiguous. The germline V and J ends were trimmed by 0 bases and 10 bases, with 16 bases remaining between them. Germline CDR1 reads LNHDA; CDR2 reads SQIVND (reference sequence). The CDR3 runs 16 residues. The CDR3 is CASSIDYFSGDSPLHF. CDR3 DNA: TGTGCCAGTAGTATAGATTATTTTTCAGGAGACTCACCCCTCCACTTT.

The chain carries TRBV5-6 and TRBJ1-1, with TRBD1 as a possible D gene (6 bases). Germline V gives CDR1 SGHDT, CDR2 YYEEEE. The V end was cut by 2 bases, the J end by 0 bases, with 11 bases between. There are 15 residues in the CDR3. For the CDR3, the DNA is TGTGCCAGCAGCTTAGGGACACCCATGAACACTGAAGCTTTCTTT. This sequence encodes CASSLGTPMNTEAFF.

This clone has only one observation. The chain couples TRBV29-1 to TRBJ1-5; 7 nucleotides line up with TRBD1. The J segment lost 9 bases and the V segment lost 2 bases, leaving 10 bases of the junction unmatched. The germline V gene encodes CDR1 SQVTM and CDR2 ANQGSEA. The CDR3 spans 14 residues. The CDR3, as DNA: TGCAGCGTTGAAAAAGGGACAGTTTGTCGGCCCCAGCATTTT. Encoded protein: CSVEKGTVCRPQHF.

The rearrangement joins TRBV7-9 to TRBJ1-5; D not resolved. The CDR3 runs 12 residues. Germline V CDR1 and CDR2: SEHNR, FQNEAQ (reference sequence). V lost 1 base and J lost 12, with 10 bases in between. CDR3 residues: CASSLETSNQHF. In DNA, the CDR3 is TGTGCCAGCAGCTTAGAGACTTCTAACCAGCATTTT.

A few counts support this clone. V and J are TRBV6-1 and TRBJ2-3; 8 bases fit TRBD2. The CDR3 runs to 16 residues. Germline loops: CDR1 MNHNS, CDR2 SASEGT. Trimming removed 0 bases from V and 2 bases from J; junction bases left unmatched: 4. The CDR3 DNA sequence: TGTGCCAGCAGTGAAGCAAGCGGGGGTTCCACAGATACGCAGTATTTT. As protein: CASSEASGGSTDTQYF.

This clone was recorded only once. The chain recombines TRBV25-1 with TRBJ1-5; TRBD1 matches at 12 bases. CDR3 length: 17 amino acids. CDR1 MGHDK and CDR2 SYGVNS come from the germline V gene. Trimming removed 2 bases from V and 4 bases from J; junction bases left unmatched: 6. The CDR3: CASSEAGTGGFNQPQHF. The CDR3 region has the DNA TGTGCCAGCAGTGAAGCCGGGACAGGGGGCTTTAATCAGCCCCAGCATTTT.

The chain employs TRBV7-2 and TRBJ1-4; unclear D gene. The length of the CDR3 is 12 residues. Germline CDR1 SGHTA, CDR2 FQGNSA. Trimming cost V 4 bases and J 3 bases, with 3 bases left between them. CDR3 in DNA: TGTGCCAGCAGCTCTCCTAATGAAAAACTGTTTTTT. The encoded protein is CASSSPNEKLFF. The full variable domain, in which reference TRBV7-2 and TRBJ1-4 provide the parts outside the CDR3, is GAGVSQSPSNKVTEKGKDVELRCDPISGHTALYWYRQSLGQGLEFLIYFQGNSAPDKSGLPSDRFSAERTGGSVSTLTIQRTQQEDSAVYLCASSSPNEKLFFGSGTQLSVL.

This clone has only a few counts. The chain couples TRBV12-5 to TRBJ2-5; TRBD1 might be the D (6 bases). The germline gives CDR1 LGHNT, CDR2 FRNRAP. V shed 1 base and J shed 9 bases, with 12 bases lying between them. This CDR3 has 13 amino acids. The CDR3 loop reads CASGLAQGSPQYF. DNA of the CDR3: TGTGCTAGTGGTTTGGCCCAGGGGTCTCCCCAGTACTTC.

This clone was detected only a few times. CDR3: CASSPDSVPGNTIYF. Here the CDR3 DNA reads TGTGCCAGCTCACCGGACAGTGTTCCTGGAAACACCATATATTTT. The J gene is TRBJ1-3, the V gene TRBV18, with D maybe TRBD1 (6 bases). Germline CDR1 and CDR2: KGHSH and LQKENI. Trimming left V 3 bases short and J 2 bases short, with 11 bases between. CDR3 length equals 15 residues.

This clone is medium-sized by share. J is TRBJ1-6 and V is TRBV11-2; the D is unclear. Germline CDR1 SGHAT, CDR2 FQNNGV. This CDR3 has 15 amino acids. V lost 0 bases and J 4 bases, leaving 7 bases between the germline ends. CDR3 nucleotide sequence: TGTGCCAGCAGCTTAGAGATAGGTTATAATTCACCCCTCCACTTT. It codes for CASSLEIGYNSPLHF.

Relative to its sample, this clone is medium-sized. This chain joins TRBV2 and TRBJ1-1, with a weak D call TRBD1 (6 bases). The CDR3 runs 15 residues. Germline V gene sequence: CDR1 SNHLY, CDR2 FYNNEI. The germline V and J ends were trimmed by 0 bases and 1 base, with 9 bases remaining between them. CDR3 nucleotides: TGTGCCAGCAGTGAAGCGGTCAGGGGGAACACTGAAGCTTTCTTT. Translation: CASSEAVRGNTEAFF.

This chain uses TRBV6-6 with TRBJ1-2, with D possibly TRBD1 on 6 matching bases. Germline V gives CDR1 MNHNY, CDR2 SVGAGI (reference sequence). V was trimmed by 4 bases and J by 5 bases, leaving 17 bases between them. The CDR3 totals 15 residues. The CDR3 loop is CASSSRDTGSYGYTF. CDR3 DNA: TGTGCCAGCAGTTCACGGGACACAGGATCGTATGGCTACACCTTC.

In its sample, this clone was seen a few times. The gene calls are TRBV7-4 and TRBJ1-1, with a weak D call TRBD1 (6 bases). The CDR3 contains 18 residues. Germline V gene sequence: CDR1 SGHVT, CDR2 SQSDAQ. The V end lost 3 bases, the J end lost 1 base, and 21 bases lay between the germline ends. This chain's CDR3 is CASSFPVRDTDSNTEAFF. CDR3 bases: TGTGCCAGCAGCTTCCCTGTGAGGGACACTGATTCGAACACTGAAGCTTTCTTT.

The J gene is TRBJ2-1, the V gene TRBV27; 8 nucleotides line up with TRBD1. V shed 3 bases and J 7 bases; nucleotides not matched to a gene: 2. The CDR3 sequence is 13 residues long. Germline values: CDR1 MNHEY, CDR2 SMNVEV (reference sequence). The CDR3 DNA reads TGTGCCAGCAGTTTGAACAGGGGGAATGAGCAGTTCTTC. Translating gives CASSLNRGNEQFF.

In this sample, this clone turned up a few times. The rearrangement joins TRBV6-5 to TRBJ2-4, with a tentative D call TRBD2 (5 bases). CDR3 size: 16 residues. Germline assignment: CDR1 MNHEY and CDR2 SVGAGI. V lost 2 bases and J lost 9, with 20 bases in between. The CDR3 region is CASSYKSPGGGGIQYF. The CDR3 region has the DNA TGTGCCAGCAGTTACAAGTCGCCCGGAGGTGGTGGCATTCAGTACTTC.

This clone was recorded a few times. This chain links TRBV29-1 with TRBJ2-7; 10 positions match TRBD1. This CDR3 region has 12 residues. After removal of 7 bases from V and 5 bases from J, the junction contained 5 bases not matched to a gene. Germline V lookup: CDR1 SQVTM, CDR2 ANQGSEA. Here the CDR3 DNA reads TGCAGCGCGGGACAGGGGTGGAACGAGCAGTACTTC. Its protein product is CSAGQGWNEQYF.